The entry below gives a single TCR beta chain sequence along with its context. Both 60 Vbeta primers and 13 Jbeta primers went into the PCR. Profiling relied on immunoSEQ multiplex PCR, and the TCRdb table lists in-frame clones only, not all of them. The sample records about 130,000 clones, about 80% being singletons. This sample was included in a study of cytomegalovirus exposure and HLA in healthy donors. Deletions cut 0 bases from V and 0 bases from J, with 9 bases between. The CDR3 is 17 residues long. The germline CDR1 and CDR2 sequences are SGHTA and FQGNSA. The chain recombines TRBV7-2 with TRBJ2-6; D perhaps matches TRBD2 (6 bases). This TCR was recovered from a man aged 25 to 40 in good health and CMV-seronegative. The specimen was PBMCs. DNA of the CDR3: TGTGCCAGCAGCTTAGCGGGAGGTACCTCTGGGGCCAACGTCCTGACTTTC. It specifies CASSLAGGTSGANVLTF.